The present entry profiles one TCR beta chain with its context. The antigen is unknown. The data were taken from a study of cytomegalovirus exposure and HLA in healthy donors. Looking at the study overall: Among roughly 180 million T cells, an earlier analysis found around 100 million unique TCR beta sequences.

Overall study findings and caveats: Indistinguishable V segments such as TRBV6-2 and TRBV6-3 were excluded. Earlier results showed most TCR beta V segments being productive about 90% or about 30% of the time.

The PCR made use of 60 Vbeta and 13 Jbeta primers. Some clones are missing from TCRdb's copy, which holds only in-frame ones; the method was immunoSEQ multiplex PCR. This table holds 110,000 or so clones, about 83% found once. The ends lost 3 bases at V and 2 bases at J; junction bases unmatched: 5. This CDR3 spans 17 amino acids. Germline V gene lookup returns CDR1 KGHSH and CDR2 LQKENI. The V gene is TRBV18, the J gene TRBJ2-6, with 9 positions matching TRBD2. Sequenced input: PBMCs. This sequence originates from a female donor in good health and CMV-seronegative. The CDR3 is CASSPGGGEPGANVLTF. The CDR3 DNA reads TGTGCCAGCTCACCCGGCGGGGGGGAACCTGGGGCCAACGTCCTGACTTTC.